This TCR beta chain was captured in a study of blood T cell repertoires in COVID-19. Residents of 24 US areas, aged about 18 to 89 years, made up the participants. Cohorts were determined from participant-reported clinical history. Assay used: immunoSEQ multiplex PCR; TCRdb lists only in-frame clones, some missing. The sample holds around 160,000 clones, approximately 90% seen once. The receptor was isolated from a woman in her thirties or forties who had been exposed to COVID-19. The sequencing sample was made of PBMCs or T cells enriched from blood (not recorded which).

Here the CDR3 reads CASSYHRGITEAFF. The CDR3, as DNA: TGTGCCAGCAGTTACCACAGGGGCATCACTGAAGCTTTCTTT. The genes are TRBV28 and TRBJ1-1; 7 positions agree with TRBD1. The V and J ends lost 4 bases and 4 bases, in that order; junction bases with no gene match: 6. CDR3 size: 14 residues. Germline CDR1 is MDHEN and CDR2 is SYDVKM.